The clone carrying this T cell receptor beta chain has a single count. What it binds is unknown. Germline V gene lookup returns CDR1 DFQATT and CDR2 SNEGSKA (reference sequence). CDR3 length equals 13 residues. V lost 3 bases to trimming and J lost 1 base, with 9 bases between them. The data belong to a study of Graves' ophthalmopathy and Graves' hyperthyroidism. Study in general: Blood was drawn at initial diagnosis, before any treatment. Study-wide findings and caveats: Blood shared most expanded thyroid clonotypes above 0.001 frequency.

Amplified material comprised TCR beta CDR3 regions derived from RNA transcripts. The library came from an HTBI-primed first-round RT-PCR and a second-round multiplex PCR. MiXCR, run by TCRdb on the multiplex PCR reads, gives a single entry per CDR3 protein. The sample contains 360,000 or so distinct CDR3 sequences, approximately 16% of which appear only once. The sequencing sample was made of peripheral blood. The rearrangement joins TRBV20-1 to TRBJ2-5; D might be TRBD2 (6 bases). This TCR was sampled from a woman under 30 with Graves' ophthalmopathy. The CDR3 DNA sequence: TGCAGTGCTAGGGGACTGCGCCAAGAGACCCAGTACTTC. It translates to CSARGLRQETQYF.